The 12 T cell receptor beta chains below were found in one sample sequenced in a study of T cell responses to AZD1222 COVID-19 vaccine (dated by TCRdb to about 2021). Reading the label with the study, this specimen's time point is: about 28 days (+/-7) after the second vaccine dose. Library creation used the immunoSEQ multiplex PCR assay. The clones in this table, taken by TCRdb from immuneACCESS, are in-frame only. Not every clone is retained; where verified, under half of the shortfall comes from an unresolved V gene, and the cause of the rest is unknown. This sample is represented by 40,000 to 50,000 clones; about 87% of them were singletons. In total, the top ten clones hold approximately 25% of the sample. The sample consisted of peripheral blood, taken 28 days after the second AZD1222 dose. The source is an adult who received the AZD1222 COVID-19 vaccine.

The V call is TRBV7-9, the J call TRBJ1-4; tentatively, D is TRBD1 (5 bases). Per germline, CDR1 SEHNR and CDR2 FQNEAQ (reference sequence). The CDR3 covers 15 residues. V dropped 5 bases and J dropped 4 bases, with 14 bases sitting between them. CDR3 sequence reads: CASSGGTANNEKLFF. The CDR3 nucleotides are TGTGCCAGCAGCGGAGGGACGGCTAATAATGAAAAACTGTTTTTT.

The CDR3 DNA follows: TGTGCCAGCAGCTCCACAGGGGGAAGCACAGATACGCAGTATTTT. It encodes CASSSTGGSTDTQYF. This sequence joins TRBV9 and TRBJ2-3; 8 nucleotides line up with TRBD1. The CDR3 covers 15 residues. Germline V gene lookup returns CDR1 SGDLS and CDR2 YYNGEE. The ends lost 4 bases at V and 0 bases at J; junction bases unmatched: 4.

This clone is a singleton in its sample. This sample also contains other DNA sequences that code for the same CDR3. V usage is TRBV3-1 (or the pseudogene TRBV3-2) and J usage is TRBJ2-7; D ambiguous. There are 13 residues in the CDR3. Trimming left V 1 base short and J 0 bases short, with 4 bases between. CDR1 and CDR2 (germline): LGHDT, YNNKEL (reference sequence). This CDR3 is CASSQGSSYEQYF. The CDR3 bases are TGTGCCAGCAGCCAAGGAAGCTCCTACGAGCAGTACTTC.

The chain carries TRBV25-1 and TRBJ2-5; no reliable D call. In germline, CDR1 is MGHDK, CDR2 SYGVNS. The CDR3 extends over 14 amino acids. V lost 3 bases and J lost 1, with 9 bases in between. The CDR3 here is CASSEGPAQETQYF. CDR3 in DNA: TGTGCCAGCAGTGAGGGCCCGGCCCAAGAGACCCAGTACTTC.

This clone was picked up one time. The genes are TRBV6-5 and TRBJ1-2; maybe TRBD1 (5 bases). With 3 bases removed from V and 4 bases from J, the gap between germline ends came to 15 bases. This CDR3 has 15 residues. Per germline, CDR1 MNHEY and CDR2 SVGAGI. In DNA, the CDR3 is TGTGCCAGCAGTTATACCACCGGGACCTCCTATGGCTACACCTTC. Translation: CASSYTTGTSYGYTF.

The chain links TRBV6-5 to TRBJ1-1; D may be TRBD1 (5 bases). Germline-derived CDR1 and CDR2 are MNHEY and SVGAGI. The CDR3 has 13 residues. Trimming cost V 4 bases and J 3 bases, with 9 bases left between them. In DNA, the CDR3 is TGTGCCAGCAGTTCCAGGGTGGACACTGAAGCTTTCTTT. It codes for CASSSRVDTEAFF.

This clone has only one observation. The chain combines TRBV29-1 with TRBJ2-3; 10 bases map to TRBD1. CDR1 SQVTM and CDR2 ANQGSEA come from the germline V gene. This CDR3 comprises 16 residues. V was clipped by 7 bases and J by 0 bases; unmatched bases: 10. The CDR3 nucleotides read TGCAGCGCCCGAACCGGACAGGGGGTTAGCACAGATACGCAGTATTTT. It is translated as CSARTGQGVSTDTQYF.

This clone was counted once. The CDR3 is CASGLVVGAEGQPQHF. The CDR3 nucleotides read TGTGCTAGTGGTTTGGTAGTGGGGGCAGAGGGTCAGCCCCAGCATTTT. The rearrangement links TRBV12-5 to TRBJ1-5; tentative D call: TRBD1 (6 bases). Germline CDR1 reads LGHNT; CDR2 reads FRNRAP. This CDR3 is built from 16 residues. Trimming stripped 0 bases from V and 6 bases from J, with 15 bases between.

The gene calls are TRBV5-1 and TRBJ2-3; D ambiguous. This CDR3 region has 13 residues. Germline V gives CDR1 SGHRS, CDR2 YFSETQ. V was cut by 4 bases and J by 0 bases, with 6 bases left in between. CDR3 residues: CASSHISTDTQYF. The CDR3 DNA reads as TGCGCCAGCAGCCATATCAGCACAGATACGCAGTATTTT.

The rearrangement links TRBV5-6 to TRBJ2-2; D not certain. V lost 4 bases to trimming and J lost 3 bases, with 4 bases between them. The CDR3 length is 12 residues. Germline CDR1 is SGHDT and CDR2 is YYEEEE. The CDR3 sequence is CASSRDTGELFF. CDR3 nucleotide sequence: TGTGCCAGCAGCCGCGACACCGGGGAGCTGTTTTTT.

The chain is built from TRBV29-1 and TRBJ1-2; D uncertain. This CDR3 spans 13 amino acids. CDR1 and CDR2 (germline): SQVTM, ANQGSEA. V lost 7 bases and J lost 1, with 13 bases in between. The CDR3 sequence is CSGTLEGNYGYTF. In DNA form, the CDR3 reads TGCAGCGGGACGTTAGAGGGTAACTATGGCTACACCTTC.

This chain's CDR3 is CASSYLAGVDTDTQYF. In DNA form, the CDR3 reads TGTGCCAGCAGTTACCTTGCGGGGGTCGACACAGATACGCAGTATTTT. V is TRBV6-5 and J is TRBJ2-3; TRBD2 matches 7 bases. The CDR3 is 16 amino acids. Germline-derived CDR1 and CDR2 are MNHEY and SVGAGI. J was trimmed by 2 bases and V by 2 bases; bases with no gene match: 7.